The 14 T cell receptor beta chains listed next were all sequenced from one sample in a study of blood T cell repertoires in COVID-19. Assay used: immunoSEQ multiplex PCR; TCRdb lists only in-frame clones, some missing. The profile shows under 130,000 clones, roughly 80% of them singletons. Sequencing was done on a sample of peripheral blood. The receptors here all came from a woman in her seventies with acute or convalescent COVID-19.

The chain carries TRBV11-2 and TRBJ2-3, with unresolved D. The germline gives CDR1 SGHAT, CDR2 FQNNGV. This CDR3 has 12 amino acids. Trimming cost V 2 bases and J 3 bases, with 3 bases left between them. Here the CDR3 reads CASSLITDTQYF. DNA of the CDR3: TGTGCCAGCAGCTTAATAACAGATACGCAGTATTTT.

This clone has just a few counts. The V and J genes are TRBV18 and TRBJ1-2, with 11 bases identical to TRBD1. CDR1 and CDR2 (germline): KGHSH, LQKENI. The CDR3 runs to 17 residues. Unmatched junction bases numbered 10, after V lost 4 bases and J lost 3 bases. The CDR3 nucleotides are TGTGCCAGCTCACAGGGGCGGACAGGGGGCGCCGACTATGGCTACACCTTC. Translated, it gives CASSQGRTGGADYGYTF.

The V and J genes are TRBV7-8 and TRBJ2-2; no firm D call. Trimming stripped 5 bases from V and 3 bases from J, with 4 bases between. This CDR3 has 12 amino acids. The germline V gene encodes CDR1 SGHVS and CDR2 FQNEAQ. The CDR3 nucleotides read TGTGCCAGCAGCCCCTACACCGGGGAGCTGTTTTTT. Its protein product is CASSPYTGELFF.

The gene calls are TRBV7-9 and TRBJ1-6; TRBD1 matches 10 bases. With V trimmed by 0 bases and J by 7 bases, 3 bases remained unmatched. Germline V gene sequence: CDR1 SEHNR, CDR2 FQNEAQ (reference sequence). The CDR3 covers 16 residues. The CDR3 DNA reads TGTGCCAGCAGCTTAGCAACGGGACAGGGGAATTCACCCCTCCACTTT. Protein sequence: CASSLATGQGNSPLHF. The full variable domain, rest sourced from reference TRBV7-9 and TRBJ1-6, is DTGVSQNPRHKITKRGQNVTFRCDPISEHNRLYWYRQTLGQGPEFLTYFQNEAQLEKSRLLSDRFSAERPKGSFSTLEIQRTEQGDSAMYLCASSLATGQGNSPLHFGNGTRLTVT.

The chain recombines TRBV9 with TRBJ1-6, with D perhaps matching TRBD1 (5 bases). The CDR3 runs to 14 residues. Germline values: CDR1 SGDLS, CDR2 YYNGEE. The germline V and J ends were trimmed by 0 bases and 10 bases, with 11 bases remaining between them. The CDR3 DNA reads as TGTGCCAGCAGCGTAGGGGCAGGGAAGTCACCCCTCCACTTT. Protein sequence: CASSVGAGKSPLHF.

The rearrangement links TRBV3-1 (or the pseudogene TRBV3-2) to TRBJ2-2; no reliable D call. The CDR3 totals 14 residues. Germline values: CDR1 LGHDT, CDR2 YNNKEL (reference sequence). V gave up 4 bases and J gave up 0 bases, with 6 bases separating them. The CDR3 DNA sequence: TGTGCCAGCAGCCCACACGCGAACACCGGGGAGCTGTTTTTT. Encoded protein: CASSPHANTGELFF.

This clone was observed a handful of times. The V and J genes are TRBV7-2 and TRBJ1-2; 7 nucleotides agree with TRBD1. This CDR3 region has 12 residues. V lost 5 bases and J lost 6; bases outside the gene matches: 3. Germline CDR1 reads SGHTA; CDR2 reads FQGNSA. DNA of the CDR3: TGTGCCAGCAGCCCCGGGACAGATGGCTACACCTTC. It specifies CASSPGTDGYTF.

This chain links TRBV23-1 with TRBJ2-3, with TRBD1 identical over 9 bases. TRBV23-1 is an ORF, with its function uncertain. The CDR3 consists of 16 residues. V was clipped by 0 bases and J by 4 bases; unmatched bases: 5. The CDR3 DNA sequence: TGCGCCAGCAGTCAATCGCAACAGGGGGCAGCAGATACGCAGTATTTT. Translation gives CASSQSQQGAADTQYF.

This clone has a handful of counts. In DNA form, the CDR3 reads TGTGCCAGCAGCCACAGGGTTTCACCCCTCCACTTT. Its translation: CASSHRVSPLHF. This rearrangement joins TRBV6-5 to TRBJ1-6; D might be TRBD1 (6 bases). CDR3 length: 12 residues. Trimming took off 6 bases at V and 9 bases at J, with 9 bases between the two ends. CDR1 is MNHEY, CDR2 SVGAGI, per germline.

The chain has TRBV7-9 and TRBJ2-5; no clear D. In germline, CDR1 is SEHNR, CDR2 FQNEAQ (reference sequence). Trimming stripped 3 bases from V and 4 bases from J, with 9 bases between. The CDR3 length is 13 residues. The CDR3 spells CASSFGQTETQYF. The DNA of the CDR3 is TGTGCCAGCAGCTTTGGGCAGACAGAGACCCAGTACTTC. Variable domain in full (rest from reference TRBV7-9 and TRBJ2-5): DTGVSQNPRHKITKRGQNVTFRCDPISEHNRLYWYRQTLGQGPEFLTYFQNEAQLEKSRLLSDRFSAERPKGSFSTLEIQRTEQGDSAMYLCASSFGQTETQYFGPGTRLLVL.

This CDR3 is CASSPGTMTSNTEAFF. The CDR3 DNA reads as TGTGCCAGCAGTCCCGGGACAATGACTTCGAACACTGAAGCTTTCTTT. V is TRBV28 and J is TRBJ1-1; D is possibly TRBD1 (6 bases). The CDR3 consists of 16 residues. Germline V gene data show CDR1 as MDHEN and CDR2 as SYDVKM. Trimming cost V 5 bases and J 1 base, with 17 bases left between them. The full variable domain, with the rest looked up from reference TRBV28 and TRBJ1-1, is DVKVTQSSRYLVKRTGEKVFLECVQDMDHENMFWYRQDPGLGLRLIYFSYDVKMKEKGDIPEGYSVSREKKERFSLILESASTNQTSMYLCASSPGTMTSNTEAFFGQGTRLTVV.

This clone was detected a few times. The chain employs TRBV5-1 and TRBJ2-2, with TRBD2 matching over 10 bases. The CDR3 has 16 residues. Germline V gene sequence: CDR1 SGHRS, CDR2 YFSETQ. The V gene end was trimmed by 4 bases and the J gene end by 1 base; junction bases not matched to a gene: 4. The CDR3 sequence is CASSVSGGQNTGELFF. The CDR3 DNA reads TGCGCCAGCAGCGTTAGCGGGGGGCAGAACACCGGGGAGCTGTTTTTT.

The chain joins TRBV2 to TRBJ2-3; maybe TRBD2 (7 bases). Germline CDR1 reads SNHLY; CDR2 reads FYNNEI. CDR3 length: 13 amino acids. The CDR3 region has the DNA TGTGCAGGCGGGGGCCGGGTCACAGATACGCAGTATTTT. This encodes CAGGGRVTDTQYF.

The chain employs TRBV27 and TRBJ1-6; 8 bases are a match to TRBD1. Unmatched junction bases numbered 8, after V lost 4 bases and J lost 0 bases. From germline, CDR1 is MNHEY and CDR2 SMNVEV (reference sequence). The CDR3 covers 18 residues. CDR3 loop: CASSSVGDRFSYNSPLHF. Written as DNA, the CDR3 is TGTGCCAGCAGTTCCGTCGGGGACAGGTTCTCCTATAATTCACCCCTCCACTTT.